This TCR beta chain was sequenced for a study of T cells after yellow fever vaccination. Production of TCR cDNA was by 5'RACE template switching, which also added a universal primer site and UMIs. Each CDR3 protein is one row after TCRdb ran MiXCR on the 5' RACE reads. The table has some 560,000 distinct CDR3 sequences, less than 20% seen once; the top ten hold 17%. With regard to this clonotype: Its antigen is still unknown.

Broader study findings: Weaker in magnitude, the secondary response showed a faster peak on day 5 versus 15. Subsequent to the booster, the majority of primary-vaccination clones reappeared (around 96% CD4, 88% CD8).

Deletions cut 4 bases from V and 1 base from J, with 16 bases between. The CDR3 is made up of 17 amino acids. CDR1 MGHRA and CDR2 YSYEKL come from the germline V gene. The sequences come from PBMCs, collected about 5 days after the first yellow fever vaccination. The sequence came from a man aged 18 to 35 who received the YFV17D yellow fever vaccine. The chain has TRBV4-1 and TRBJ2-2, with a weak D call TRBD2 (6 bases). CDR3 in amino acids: CASSPHPAGMNTGELFF. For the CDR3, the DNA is TGCGCCAGCAGCCCCCATCCTGCGGGGATGAACACCGGGGAGCTGTTTTTT.